This TCR beta chain was sequenced during a study of blood T cell repertoires in COVID-19. Clones were sequenced by immunoSEQ multiplex PCR, and TCRdb holds only the in-frame ones, with some missing. The table shows a few hundred thousand clones, with over 75% occurring only once. In germline, CDR1 is SGHNT, CDR2 YENEEA. This CDR3 has 15 amino acids. V was cut by 5 bases and J by 12 bases, with 23 bases left in between. This clone occurred a few times. V gene TRBV11-3 combines with J gene TRBJ2-1; TRBD1 might be the D (5 bases). The source material was peripheral blood. The receptor was derived from a man younger than 45 who had recovered from COVID-19. Here the CDR3 DNA reads TGTGCCAGCAGCGCCAACACCCCTCAGGGTTCATCGCAGTTCTTC. This sequence encodes CASSANTPQGSSQFF.